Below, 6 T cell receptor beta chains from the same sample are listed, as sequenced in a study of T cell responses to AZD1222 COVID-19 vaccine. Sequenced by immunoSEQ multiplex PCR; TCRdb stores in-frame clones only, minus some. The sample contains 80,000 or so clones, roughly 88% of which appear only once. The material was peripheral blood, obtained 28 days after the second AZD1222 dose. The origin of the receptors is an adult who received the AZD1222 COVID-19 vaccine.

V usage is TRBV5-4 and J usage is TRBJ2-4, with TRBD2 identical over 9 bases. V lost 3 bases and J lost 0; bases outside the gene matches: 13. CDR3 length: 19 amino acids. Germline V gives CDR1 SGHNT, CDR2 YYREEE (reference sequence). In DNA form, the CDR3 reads TGTGCCAGCAGCTCTCAAGCGGGGGGACAAACATTAGCCAAAAACATTCAGTACTTC. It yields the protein CASSSQAGGQTLAKNIQYF.

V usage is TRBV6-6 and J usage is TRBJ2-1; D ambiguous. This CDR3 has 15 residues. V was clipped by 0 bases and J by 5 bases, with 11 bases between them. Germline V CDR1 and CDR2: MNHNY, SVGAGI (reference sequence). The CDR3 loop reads CASSYSRDGNNEQFF. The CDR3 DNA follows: TGTGCCAGCAGTTACTCCAGAGACGGAAACAATGAGCAGTTCTTC.

As DNA, the CDR3 is TGTGCCAGCAGTGAACTAACAGGGGAAGAGACCCAGTACTTC. It translates to CASSELTGEETQYF. The chain links TRBV2 to TRBJ2-5, with TRBD1 matching over 7 bases. Per germline, CDR1 SNHLY and CDR2 FYNNEI. The V segment lost 2 bases and the J segment 3 bases; nucleotides outside the gene matches: 3. The CDR3 consists of 14 residues.

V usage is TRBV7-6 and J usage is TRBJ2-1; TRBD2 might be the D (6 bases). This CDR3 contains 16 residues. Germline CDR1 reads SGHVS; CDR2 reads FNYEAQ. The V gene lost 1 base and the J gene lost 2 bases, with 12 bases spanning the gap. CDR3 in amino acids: CASSLGRGAPYNEQFF. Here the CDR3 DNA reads TGTGCCAGCAGCTTAGGGCGCGGGGCCCCCTACAATGAGCAGTTCTTC. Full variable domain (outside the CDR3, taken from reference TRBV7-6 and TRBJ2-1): GAGVSQSPRYKVTKRGQDVALRCDPISGHVSLYWYRQALGQGPEFLTYFNYEAQQDKSGLPNDRFSAERPEGSISTLTIQRTEQRDSAMYRCASSLGRGAPYNEQFFGPGTRLTVL.

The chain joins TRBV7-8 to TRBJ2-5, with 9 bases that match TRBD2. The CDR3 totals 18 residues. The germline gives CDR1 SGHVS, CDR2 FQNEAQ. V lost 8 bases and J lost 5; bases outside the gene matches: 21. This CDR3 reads CASRGFGARGGVQETQYF. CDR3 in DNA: TGTGCCAGCCGCGGATTCGGGGCTCGCGGGGGGGTGCAGGAGACCCAGTACTTC.

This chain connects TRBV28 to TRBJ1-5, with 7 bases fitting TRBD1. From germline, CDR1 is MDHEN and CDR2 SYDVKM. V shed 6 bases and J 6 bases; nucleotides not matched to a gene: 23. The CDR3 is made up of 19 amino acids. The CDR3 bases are TGTGCCAGCAGCCGAGACCCGGGCGGGGGCGGGACAGCGGGTCAGCCCCAGCATTTT. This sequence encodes CASSRDPGGGGTAGQPQHF.